This T cell receptor (beta chain) was sequenced for a study of cytotoxic CD8 clonotypes in ibrutinib-treated CLL. About the study: The cohort had about a dozen relapsed/refractory and over 14 treatment-naive patients, about 18 IGHV unmutated.

Deletions cut 2 bases from V and 9 bases from J, with 15 bases between. The CDR3 is 14 amino acids. Germline CDR1 is SGHRS and CDR2 is YFSETQ. Sequencing was performed with immunoSEQ multiplex PCR; in TCRdb, only in-frame clones are kept and a portion is missing. Counted here are tens of thousands of clones, 56% occurring once; the ten biggest clones make up 20%. General study results and limits: Increased clonality at ibrutinib response gave way to a return toward baseline at progression. T-cell clonality at baseline went above that of age-matched healthy donors and rose and fell with circulating CD8+ T-cell counts. Stable or contracted on treatment, public clonotypes were also uncommon.

This clone was detected a few times. Antigen specificity is unknown. The J gene is TRBJ2-4, the V gene TRBV5-1; D may be TRBD1 (6 bases). This receptor was identified in a human donor with chronic lymphocytic leukemia. The source was PBMCs, collected after 24 months of ibrutinib treatment. This CDR3 is CASSFYPQGVIQYF. CDR3 coding DNA: TGCGCCAGCAGCTTTTACCCACAGGGAGTCATTCAGTACTTC.